This TCR beta chain is drawn from a study of control samples from healthy donors and cancer patients. Clones were sequenced by immunoSEQ multiplex PCR, and TCRdb holds only the in-frame ones, with some missing. The table lists about 180,000 clones, over 85% of them singletons, with 1.2% to 1.5% in the top ten. The clonotype was recovered from a man aged 30 to 45 in good health. Sequencing was performed on blood.

DNA for the CDR3: TGTGCCAGCAGCCAAGGTGCCGGTGCTAACTATGGCTACACCTTC. This translates into CASSQGAGANYGYTF. The rearrangement joins TRBV3-1 (or the pseudogene TRBV3-2) to TRBJ1-2, with D unclear. The CDR3 runs to 15 residues. CDR1 and CDR2 from the germline V gene are LGHDT and YNNKEL (reference sequence). V lost 1 base and J lost 0, with 9 bases in between.